This TCR beta chain was captured in a study of graft-versus-host responses after intestinal transplantation. Study results and limitations: Patients with graft-donor T cell macrochimerism had high graft-versus-host to host-versus-graft clonal ratios in allografts. Early post-transplant HvG declines tracked with peak circulating GvH clone levels. The authors found GvH clones in recipient marrow, some appearing first in ileum or blood.

Comments on this clone: Its antigen is not known.

Germline V CDR1 and CDR2: MNHEY, SVGAGI. The CDR3 spans 15 residues. The V end lost 6 bases, the J end lost 1 base, and 16 bases lay between the germline ends. Generated by immunoSEQ multiplex PCR, the TCRdb table keeps only in-frame clones and is missing some. The data hold more than 95,000 clones, with around nine tenths observed a single time. This sample comprised unstimulated CD4+ T cells sorted from spleen or lymph node cells, obtained before intestinal transplant. This clonotype originated in a human donor who received an intestinal transplant. This chain joins TRBV6-5 and TRBJ2-7; D not certain. CDR3 coding DNA: TGTGCCAGCAGCCCAATTAGCCTTATTTCCTACGAGCAGTACTTC. Protein sequence: CASSPISLISYEQYF.